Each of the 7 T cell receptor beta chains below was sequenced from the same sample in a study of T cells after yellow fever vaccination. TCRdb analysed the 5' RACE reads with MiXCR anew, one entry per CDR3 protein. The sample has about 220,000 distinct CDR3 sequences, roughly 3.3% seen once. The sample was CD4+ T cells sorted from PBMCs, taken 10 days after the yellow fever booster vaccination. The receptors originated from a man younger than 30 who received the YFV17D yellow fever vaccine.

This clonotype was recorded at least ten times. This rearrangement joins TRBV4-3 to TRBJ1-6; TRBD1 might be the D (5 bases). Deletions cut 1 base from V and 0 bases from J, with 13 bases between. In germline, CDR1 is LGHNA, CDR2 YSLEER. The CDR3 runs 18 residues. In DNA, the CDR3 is TGCGCCAGCAGCCAAGTAAGGGGCAGCAGCTCCTATAATTCACCCCTCCACTTT. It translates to CASSQVRGSSSYNSPLHF.

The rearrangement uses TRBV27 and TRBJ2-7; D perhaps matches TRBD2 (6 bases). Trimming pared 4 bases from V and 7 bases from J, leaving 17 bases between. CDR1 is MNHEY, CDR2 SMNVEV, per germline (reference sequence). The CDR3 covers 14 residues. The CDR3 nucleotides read TGTGCCAGCAGTTGGGACTCCCGGTGGGGTGAGCAGTACTTC. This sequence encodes CASSWDSRWGEQYF.

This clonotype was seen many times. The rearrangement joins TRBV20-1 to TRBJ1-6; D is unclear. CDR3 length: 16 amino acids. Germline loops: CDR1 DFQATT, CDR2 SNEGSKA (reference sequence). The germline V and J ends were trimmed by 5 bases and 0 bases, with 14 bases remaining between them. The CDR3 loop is CSAPGGGRSYNSPLHF. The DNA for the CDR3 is TGCAGTGCTCCAGGTGGAGGTCGCTCCTATAATTCACCCCTCCACTTT.

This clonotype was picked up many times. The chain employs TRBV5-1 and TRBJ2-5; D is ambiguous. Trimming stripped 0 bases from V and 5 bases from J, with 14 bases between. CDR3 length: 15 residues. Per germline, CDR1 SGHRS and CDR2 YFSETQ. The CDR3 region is CASSLVAPASETQYF. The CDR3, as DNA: TGCGCCAGCAGCTTGGTGGCGCCTGCGTCGGAGACCCAGTACTTC.

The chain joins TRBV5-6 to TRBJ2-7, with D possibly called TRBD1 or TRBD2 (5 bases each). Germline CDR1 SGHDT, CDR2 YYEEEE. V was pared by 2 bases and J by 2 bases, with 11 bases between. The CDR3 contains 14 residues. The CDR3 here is CASSFRDATYEQYV. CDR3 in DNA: TGTGCCAGCAGCTTCCGGGACGCCACCTACGAGCAGTACGTC.

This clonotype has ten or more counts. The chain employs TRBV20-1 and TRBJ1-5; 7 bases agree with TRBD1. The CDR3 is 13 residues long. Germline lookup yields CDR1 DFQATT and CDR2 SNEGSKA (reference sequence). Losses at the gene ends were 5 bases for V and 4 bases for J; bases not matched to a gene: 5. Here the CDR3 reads CSAHRGGNQPQHF. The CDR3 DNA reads TGCAGTGCTCACAGGGGTGGGAATCAGCCCCAGCATTTT.

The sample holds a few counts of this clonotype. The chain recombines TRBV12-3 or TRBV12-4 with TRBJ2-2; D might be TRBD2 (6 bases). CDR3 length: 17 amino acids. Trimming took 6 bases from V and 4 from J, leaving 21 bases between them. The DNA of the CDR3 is TGTGCCAGCAGCGGGTTATGGGGAGGTGGAAGCACCGGGGAGCTGTTTTTT. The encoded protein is CASSGLWGGGSTGELFF.